A single sample is the source of the 21 T cell receptor beta chains below, sequenced in a study of regulatory T cells in long-lasting Graves disease. As for time point: newly diagnosed GD, antithyroid drugs for less than 3 months. RNA isolated from PBMCs was used to make the TCR library. The TCR beta library used iRepertoire HTBI primers with Arm-PCR amplification of CDR3. MiXCR, run by TCRdb on the multiplex PCR reads, gives a single entry per CDR3 protein. The sample lists under 450,000 distinct CDR3 sequences; 15% to 20% were seen once. The same data also contributed to another study, on T cells in Graves' hyperthyroidism and ophthalmopathy.

The sample in question was peripheral blood mononuclear cells (PBMCs), obtained at new diagnosis, from a patient treated with antithyroid drugs. The receptors stem from a woman under 30 with Graves disease.

This clonotype was seen only once. The rearrangement uses TRBV4-2 and TRBJ1-3; D is possibly TRBD1 (5 bases). Per germline, CDR1 LGHNA and CDR2 YNFKEQ. The CDR3 has 17 amino acids. V lost 3 bases and J lost 2, with 17 bases in between. CDR3 protein: CASSQSGGGPAGNTIYF. The CDR3 DNA follows: TGTGCCAGCAGCCAGTCCGGCGGGGGTCCGGCTGGAAACACCATATATTTT.

This clonotype was counted between two and nine times. The chain couples TRBV9 to TRBJ2-5; 8 nucleotides align to TRBD2. With 4 bases clipped from V and 5 bases from J, the junction kept 13 bases outside the gene matches. The CDR3 is 16 amino acids. Germline loops: CDR1 SGDLS, CDR2 YYNGEE. CDR3: CASSPGGGLFGETQYF. CDR3 sequence (DNA): TGTGCCAGCAGCCCCGGCGGGGGGCTATTTGGGGAGACCCAGTACTTC.

The rearrangement links TRBV7-9 to TRBJ1-2; tentative D call: TRBD1 (5 bases). CDR3 size: 15 residues. V dropped 5 bases and J dropped 3 bases, with 16 bases sitting between them. Looked up from germline, CDR1 is SEHNR and CDR2 is FQNEAQ (reference sequence). The CDR3 loop is CASSRLAGLDYGYTF. The CDR3, as DNA: TGTGCCAGCAGCCGACTCGCAGGGTTGGACTATGGCTACACCTTC. Filled out from reference TRBV7-9 and TRBJ1-2, the complete variable domain reads DTGVSQNPRHKITKRGQNVTFRCDPISEHNRLYWYRQTLGQGPEFLTYFQNEAQLEKSRLLSDRFSAERPKGSFSTLEIQRTEQGDSAMYLCASSRLAGLDYGYTFGSGTRLTVV.

This clonotype has a count of ten or more. The chain links TRBV9 to TRBJ1-1; D ambiguous. The V end lost 0 bases, the J end lost 1 base, and 10 bases lay between the germline ends. The CDR3 covers 15 residues. From germline, CDR1 is SGDLS and CDR2 YYNGEE. The CDR3 is CASSVAEVGNTEAFF. In DNA form, the CDR3 reads TGTGCCAGCAGCGTAGCGGAGGTGGGGAACACTGAAGCTTTCTTT.

A word on this clonotype: A single base separates this from a much larger clone, so it may be a read error. This chain connects TRBV5-1 to TRBJ2-5; TRBD2 matches 11 bases. This CDR3 is built from 17 residues. Germline lookup yields CDR1 SGHRS and CDR2 YFSETQ. Unmatched junction bases numbered 18, after V lost 4 bases and J lost 10 bases. DNA for the CDR3: TGCGCCAGCAGCCTAAGCCTAGCGGGGGGTCCACAAGAGGTCCAGTACTTC. Its translation is CASSLSLAGGPQEVQYF. Using reference TRBV5-1 and TRBJ2-5 for the parts outside the CDR3, the full variable domain is KAGVTQTPRYLIKTRGQQVTLSCSPISGHRSVSWYQQTPGQGLQFLFEYFSETQRNKGNFPGRFSGRQFSNSRSEMNVSTLELGDSALYLCASSLSLAGGPQEVQYFGPGTRLLVL.

This chain uses TRBV28 with TRBJ2-1; 14 positions match TRBD2. This CDR3 comprises 17 residues. V gave up 1 base and J gave up 8 bases; unmatched junction bases: 7. The germline gives CDR1 MDHEN, CDR2 SYDVKM. CDR3 protein: CASSLSSGLAGVDEQFF. CDR3 DNA sequence: TGTGCCAGCAGTTTATCCTCGGGACTAGCGGGAGTGGATGAGCAGTTCTTC. Full variable domain (missing parts from reference TRBV28 and TRBJ2-1): DVKVTQSSRYLVKRTGEKVFLECVQDMDHENMFWYRQDPGLGLRLIYFSYDVKMKEKGDIPEGYSVSREKKERFSLILESASTNQTSMYLCASSLSSGLAGVDEQFFGPGTRLTVL.

This clonotype was recorded a few times. V is TRBV6-9 and J is TRBJ2-6, with D unclear. CDR3 length equals 22 residues. In germline, CDR1 is MNHGY, CDR2 SVAAGI. Trimming cost V 3 bases and J 0 bases, with 27 bases left between them. The CDR3 coding sequence is TGTGCCAGCAGTTACACTATCGGTCAGCCAGTACAACCAGCCTCTGGGGCCAACGTCCTGACTTTC. Its protein product is CASSYTIGQPVQPASGANVLTF.

This clonotype was counted ten times or more. This chain connects TRBV30 to TRBJ2-3; weak D call: TRBD2 (7 bases). The CDR3 is made up of 14 amino acids. Trimming cost V 2 bases and J 5 bases, with 14 bases left between them. Germline assignment: CDR1 GTSNPN and CDR2 SVGIG (reference sequence). The CDR3 loop is CAWSTVGGQDTQYF. The CDR3 DNA sequence: TGTGCCTGGAGTACTGTCGGGGGGCAAGATACGCAGTATTTT.

This clonotype was detected ten times or more. The V and J genes are TRBV12-3 or TRBV12-4 and TRBJ2-3, with 7 bases identical to TRBD1. The CDR3 extends over 16 amino acids. With 6 bases clipped from V and 2 bases from J, the junction kept 11 bases outside the gene matches. As DNA, the CDR3 is TGTGCCAGCAGCCGCCCCCTGACAGGGCTCACAGATACGCAGTATTTT. Its translation is CASSRPLTGLTDTQYF.

Points on this clonotype: This probably arose from a read error, given a far larger clone one base away. The chain links TRBV3-1 to TRBJ2-5, with D possibly matching TRBD2 (6 bases). The DNA matches TRBJ2-1 better at its end, which makes the J call doubtful. This CDR3 is 18 amino acids long. Germline CDR1 is LGHDT and CDR2 is YNNKEL (reference sequence). The CDR3 DNA sequence: TGTGCCAGCAGCCGCACCCGGCCTCCAGCGGGTCCGCTCAATGAGCAGTTCTTC. Protein sequence: CASSRTRPPAGPLNEQFF.

V and J are TRBV2 and TRBJ2-1, with 8 bases identical to TRBD1. The CDR3 has 16 amino acids. V shed 2 bases and J 6 bases; nucleotides not matched to a gene: 9. Per the germline V gene, CDR1 is SNHLY and CDR2 is FYNNEI. This CDR3 is CASSEFGQGASNEQFF. The CDR3 DNA follows: TGTGCCAGCAGTGAATTTGGCCAGGGGGCAAGCAATGAGCAGTTCTTC. The whole variable domain, filled in from reference TRBV2 and TRBJ2-1, reads EPEVTQTPSHQVTQMGQEVILRCVPISNHLYFYWYRQILGQKVEFLVSFYNNEISEKSEIFDDQFSVERPDGSNFTLKIRSTKLEDSAMYFCASSEFGQGASNEQFFGPGTRLTVL.

In this sample, this clonotype turned up a few times. V usage is TRBV27 and J usage is TRBJ2-7; TRBD1 matches at 8 bases. Looked up from germline, CDR1 is MNHEY and CDR2 is SMNVEV (reference sequence). With 2 bases clipped from V and 2 bases from J, the junction kept 11 bases outside the gene matches. The CDR3 extends over 17 amino acids. CDR3 loop: CASSLASPGQAPYEQYF. CDR3 bases: TGTGCCAGCAGTTTAGCTTCCCCGGGACAGGCCCCCTACGAGCAGTACTTC.

This clonotype was observed at least ten times. The CDR3 DNA is TGTGCCGGAACGGACGGCTACGAGCAGTACTTC. This codes for CAGTDGYEQYF. This chain connects TRBV30 to TRBJ2-7; D is unclear. V was shortened by 8 bases and J by 3 bases, with 11 bases between the two germline ends. This CDR3 region has 11 residues. Germline V CDR1 and CDR2: GTSNPN, SVGIG (reference sequence).

This clonotype came up many times. The gene calls are TRBV7-3 and TRBJ1-1; TRBD1 is a possible D gene (6 bases). Germline assignment: CDR1 SGHTA and CDR2 FQGTGA. The CDR3 has 13 amino acids. Trimming stripped 1 base from V and 6 bases from J, with 9 bases between. CDR3 amino acids: CASSLKGGAEAFF. The DNA for the CDR3 is TGTGCCAGCAGCTTAAAGGGGGGGGCTGAAGCTTTCTTT.

The CDR3 nucleotides read TGTGCCAGCGGCCCCCTTGAGACCCAGTACTTC. Translation: CASGPLETQYF. This chain connects TRBV27 to TRBJ2-5; D ambiguous. V lost 8 bases and J lost 5, with 9 bases in between. There are 11 residues in the CDR3. Per germline, CDR1 MNHEY and CDR2 SMNVEV (reference sequence).

Many counts were recorded for this clonotype. This chain connects TRBV20-1 to TRBJ2-1; D is unresolved. The CDR3 runs to 12 residues. Germline-derived CDR1 and CDR2 are DFQATT and SNEGSKA (reference sequence). V gave up 7 bases and J gave up 0 bases, with 7 bases separating them. As DNA, the CDR3 is TGCAGTGGAATAAGCTCCTACAATGAGCAGTTCTTC. Amino acids: CSGISSYNEQFF.

V usage is TRBV18 and J usage is TRBJ2-5, with 9 bases matching TRBD1. The CDR3 loop spans 15 amino acids. The trim removed 3 bases at V and 2 bases at J, leaving 4 bases unmatched. The germline V gene encodes CDR1 KGHSH and CDR2 LQKENI. CDR3 nucleotides: TGTGCCAGCTCACCCTGGGACAGGGAACAAGAGACCCAGTACTTC. It codes for CASSPWDREQETQYF.

This clonotype was seen repeatedly, ten times or more. The chain recombines TRBV2 with TRBJ2-1, with D maybe TRBD1 (7 bases). Germline V lookup: CDR1 SNHLY, CDR2 FYNNEI. V lost 5 bases, J lost 9 bases, and 14 bases lay in between. CDR3 length: 13 residues. The CDR3 sequence: CASSTDREAEQFF. The CDR3 DNA follows: TGTGCCAGCAGTACCGACAGGGAGGCTGAGCAGTTCTTC.

There are many counts of this clonotype. The rearrangement joins TRBV6-5 to TRBJ2-3, with 9 bases lining up with TRBD1. Germline lookup yields CDR1 MNHEY and CDR2 SVGAGI. The trim removed 0 bases at V and 6 bases at J, leaving 10 bases unmatched. The CDR3 loop spans 17 amino acids. CDR3 nucleotides: TGTGCCAGCAGTTACTCCTCCGGGACAGGGCCGACGGATACGCAGTATTTT. It specifies CASSYSSGTGPTDTQYF.

In its sample, this clonotype was seen many times. The rearrangement joins TRBV28 to TRBJ1-1; the match to TRBD1 covers 7 bases. V was clipped by 5 bases and J by 2 bases; unmatched bases: 14. The germline gives CDR1 MDHEN, CDR2 SYDVKM. This CDR3 contains 17 residues. The chain's CDR3 is CASSPSTGALANTEAFF. The CDR3 nucleotides are TGTGCCAGCAGTCCATCTACAGGGGCCTTGGCTAACACTGAAGCTTTCTTT.

The sample holds many counts of this clonotype. V usage is TRBV28 and J usage is TRBJ2-7, with D unresolved. CDR1 MDHEN and CDR2 SYDVKM come from the germline V gene. Trimming pared 3 bases from V and 6 bases from J, leaving 6 bases between. This CDR3 contains 11 residues. In DNA form, the CDR3 reads TGTGCCAGCAGTTTTGTGGGCGAGCAGTACTTC. Its translation: CASSFVGEQYF. Complete variable domain (other parts from reference TRBV28 and TRBJ2-7): DVKVTQSSRYLVKRTGEKVFLECVQDMDHENMFWYRQDPGLGLRLIYFSYDVKMKEKGDIPEGYSVSREKKERFSLILESASTNQTSMYLCASSFVGEQYFGPGTRLTVT.